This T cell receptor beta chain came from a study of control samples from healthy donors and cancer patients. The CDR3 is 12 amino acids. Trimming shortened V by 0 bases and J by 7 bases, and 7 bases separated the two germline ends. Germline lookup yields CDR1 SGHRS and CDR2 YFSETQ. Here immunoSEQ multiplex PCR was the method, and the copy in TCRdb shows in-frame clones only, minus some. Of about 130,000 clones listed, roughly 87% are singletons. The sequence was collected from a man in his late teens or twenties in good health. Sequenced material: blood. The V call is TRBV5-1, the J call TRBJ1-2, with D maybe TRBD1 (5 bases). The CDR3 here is CASSLEGTGYTF. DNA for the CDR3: TGCGCCAGCAGCTTGGAAGGGACTGGCTACACCTTC.